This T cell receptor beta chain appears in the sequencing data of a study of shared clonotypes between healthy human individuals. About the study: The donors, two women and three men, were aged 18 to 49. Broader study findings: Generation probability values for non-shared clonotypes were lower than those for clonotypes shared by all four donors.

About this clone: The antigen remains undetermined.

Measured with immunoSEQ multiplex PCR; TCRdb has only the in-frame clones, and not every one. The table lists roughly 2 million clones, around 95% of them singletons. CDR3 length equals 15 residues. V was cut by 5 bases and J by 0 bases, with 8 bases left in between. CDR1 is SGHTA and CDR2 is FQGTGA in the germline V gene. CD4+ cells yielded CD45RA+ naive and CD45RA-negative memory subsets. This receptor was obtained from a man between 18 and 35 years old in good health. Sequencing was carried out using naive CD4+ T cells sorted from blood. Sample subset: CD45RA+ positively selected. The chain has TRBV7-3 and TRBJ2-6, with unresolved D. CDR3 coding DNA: TGTGCCAGCAGCCCGGAGTTCTCTGGGGCCAACGTCCTGACTTTC. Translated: CASSPEFSGANVLTF. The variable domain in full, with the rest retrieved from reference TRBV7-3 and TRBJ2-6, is GAGVSQTPSNKVTEKGKYVELRCDPISGHTALYWYRQSLGQGPEFLIYFQGTGAADDSGLPNDRFFAVRPEGSVSTLKIQRTERGDSAVYLCASSPEFSGANVLTFGAGSRLTVL.